This is a list of T cell receptor beta chains from one sample in a study of control samples from healthy donors and cancer patients. Some clones are missing from TCRdb's copy, which holds only in-frame ones; the method was immunoSEQ multiplex PCR. The data show approximately 65,000 clones, under 90% seen once. The sequencing input was PBMCs. The receptors come from a man aged 55 to 70 with lung cancer. CDR3s include the opening cysteine and the closing phenylalanine or tryptophan. The order of the fields is J gene, V gene, D gene, clone size, CDR3 DNA, CDR3 protein. D genes are given only for firm matches. The size entry is marked missing in some rows and otherwise reads once, few, many or a size class.

>TRBJ1-3|TRBV6-5|.|.
TGTGCCAGCAGTTACGAACGTCGGACCTCTGGAAACACCATATATTTT
CASSYERRTSGNTIYF
>TRBJ1-2|TRBV7-2|.|.
TGTGCCAGCAGCCTAAAACCGGGGGCAGGGAACTATGGCTACACCTTC
CASSLKPGAGNYGYTF
>TRBJ2-7|TRBV11-2|.|.
TGTGCCAGCAGCTTAGCGGTCTCTACGACCTACGAGCAGTACTTC
CASSLAVSTTYEQYF
>TRBJ1-5|TRBV18|.|.
TGTGCCAGCTCACCAGGGCCGGGCGATCAGCCCCAGCATTTT
CASSPGPGDQPQHF
>TRBJ2-3|TRBV5-4|.|.
TGTGCCAGCAGCTTGGCCATCAGAGATACGCAGTATTTT
CASSLAIRDTQYF
>TRBJ2-3|TRBV3-1/TRBV3-2|.|.
TGTGCCAGCCGACAGGCAACCACAGATACGCAGTATTTT
CASRQATTDTQYF
>TRBJ2-5|TRBV3-1/TRBV3-2|TRBD2|.
TGTGCCAGCAGCCAAATAGCGGGGCGATCTGAAGAGACCCAGTACTTC
CASSQIAGRSEETQYF
>TRBJ1-5|TRBV6-5|.|.
TGTGCCGTTAAAGTCGATAGCAATCAGCCCCAGCATTTT
CAVKVDSNQPQHF
>TRBJ2-3|TRBV6-5|.|.
TGTGCCAGCAGTCCTCGGGTGCGCATGGATACGCAGTATTTT
CASSPRVRMDTQYF
>TRBJ2-4|TRBV30|.|.
TGTGCCTGGAGCATTTTAGCCAAAAACATTCAGTACTTC
CAWSILAKNIQYF
>TRBJ2-3|TRBV10-3|.|few
TGTGCCATCAGTACACAGACCACAGATACGCAGTATTTT
CAISTQTTDTQYF
>TRBJ1-6|TRBV11-2|TRBD1|.
TGTGCCAGCAGCCTTACCGGGACAGCTAATTCACCCCTCCACTTT
CASSLTGTANSPLHF
>TRBJ1-6|TRBV6-5|.|few
TGTGCCAGCTCCCCCGAAGGACAGCTTTCTATCCCCCTCCACTTT
CASSPEGQLSIPLHF
>TRBJ1-6|TRBV2|.|.
TGTGCCAGCAGTTCGGGACCTGAAAATTCACCCCTCCACTTT
CASSSGPENSPLHF
>TRBJ1-4|TRBV6-5|TRBD1|.
TGTGCCAGCAGACAGACAGGGGGCAGGGAAAAACTGTTTTTT
CASRQTGGREKLFF
>TRBJ1-1|TRBV12-3/TRBV12-4|.|.
TGTGCCAGCAGTTTACGGCGGACTGAAGCTTTCTTT
CASSLRRTEAFF
>TRBJ2-7|TRBV5-1|.|once
TGCGCCAGCAACCGGGACACCGGAATTTTGCGACCATACGAGCAGTACTTC
CASNRDTGILRPYEQYF
>TRBJ1-3|TRBV4-1|.|.
TGCGCCAGCAGCCGCGATAAGCCCTCCTCTGGAAACACCATATATTTT
CASSRDKPSSGNTIYF
>TRBJ1-2|TRBV27|.|.
TGTGCCAGCAGTTTTACTGGTTATGGCTACACCTTC
CASSFTGYGYTF
>TRBJ2-1|TRBV7-2|TRBD1|.
TGTGCCAGCAGCCTCCCGGACAGGGCCGGCGATGAGCAGTTCTTC
CASSLPDRAGDEQFF
>TRBJ1-1|TRBV10-3|.|.
TGTGCCATCAAGCAGGGGAACACTGAAGCTTTCTTT
CAIKQGNTEAFF
>TRBJ1-1|TRBV10-3|.|.
TGTGCCATCAGGAGCCAGGGTAGGAACACTGAAGCTTTCTTT
CAIRSQGRNTEAFF
>TRBJ2-2|TRBV28|TRBD1|once
TGTGCCAGCAAGGACAGGGGGCTCCTCACCGGGGAGCTGTTTTTT
CASKDRGLLTGELFF
>TRBJ2-7|TRBV12-3/TRBV12-4|.|.
TGTGCCAGCTCGTTAGTTGACTACGAGCAGTACTTC
CASSLVDYEQYF
>TRBJ1-1|TRBV4-1|.|.
TGCGCCAGCAGCCAAGTTCGAGTTGGGGGCAACACTGAAGCTTTCTTT
CASSQVRVGGNTEAFF
>TRBJ1-2|TRBV14|.|.
TGTGCCAGCAGCCAAGATGCAGATCCCGATTATGGCTACACCTTC
CASSQDADPDYGYTF
>TRBJ1-5|TRBV15|TRBD1|.
TGTGCCACCAGCAGTGAATTGTATGGGACAGTATATAGCAATCAGCCCCAGCATTTT
CATSSELYGTVYSNQPQHF
>TRBJ1-2|TRBV10-2|TRBD1|.
TGCGCCAGCACGGGGACAGGGGACTATGGCTACACCTTC
CASTGTGDYGYTF
>TRBJ1-4|TRBV18|.|.
TGTGCCAGCTCAAGGGAGTCTAATGAAAAACTGTTTTTT
CASSRESNEKLFF
>TRBJ1-2|TRBV5-8|.|.
TGTGCCAGCAGCCCGGACCGCTTGTATGGCTACACCTTC
CASSPDRLYGYTF
>TRBJ1-2|TRBV7-9|TRBD1|.
TGTGCCAGCAGCTTAAATGTACAGGGGGCGAAGGGCTACACCTTC
CASSLNVQGAKGYTF
>TRBJ1-3|TRBV3-1/TRBV3-2|.|.
TGTGCCAGCAGCCAAGAGTGGGGGGTCGGGGAATCGCGCAACACCATATATTTT
CASSQEWGVGESRNTIYF
>TRBJ1-1|TRBV3-1/TRBV3-2|.|.
TGTGCCAGCAGACAAGAGCAGAACACTGAAGCTTTCTTT
CASRQEQNTEAFF
>TRBJ1-4|TRBV5-4|.|once
TGTGCCAGCAGCTTGGTCGGGAGTGAAAAACTGTTTTTT
CASSLVGSEKLFF
>TRBJ1-5|TRBV29-1|.|.
TGCAGCGTTGTTACGGGGAATCAGCCCCAGCATTTT
CSVVTGNQPQHF
>TRBJ1-5|TRBV27|TRBD1|.
TGTGCCAGCAGGAGGACAGGGGAGCTAGGTTATCAGCCCCAGCATTTT
CASRRTGELGYQPQHF
>TRBJ2-6|TRBV18|.|.
TGTGCCAGCTCACCACTCAGCGGCTCTGGGGCCAACGTCCTGACTTTC
CASSPLSGSGANVLTF
>TRBJ1-2|TRBV12-3/TRBV12-4|.|.
TGTGCCAGCAGTTTAGGGACAGACTATGGCTACACCTTC
CASSLGTDYGYTF
>TRBJ1-1|TRBV5-8|TRBD1|.
TGTGCCAGCAGCTTTTGGGACAGGGGGACTGAAGCTTTCTTT
CASSFWDRGTEAFF
>TRBJ1-6|TRBV5-1|.|once
TGCGCCAGCAGCTTGAGTTTGGGGGGCGAATCACCCCTCCACTTT
CASSLSLGGESPLHF
>TRBJ2-2|TRBV5-1|TRBD2|.
TGCGCCAGCAGCGGGACTAGCGGCTACACCGGGGAGCTGTTTTTT
CASSGTSGYTGELFF
>TRBJ1-1|TRBV7-6|TRBD1|.
TGTGCCAGCAGCCACGACAGGGACACTGAAGCTTTCTTT
CASSHDRDTEAFF
>TRBJ1-5|TRBV24-1|.|.
TGTGCCACCAGTGCTGCAGCCAATCAGCCCCAGCATTTT
CATSAAANQPQHF